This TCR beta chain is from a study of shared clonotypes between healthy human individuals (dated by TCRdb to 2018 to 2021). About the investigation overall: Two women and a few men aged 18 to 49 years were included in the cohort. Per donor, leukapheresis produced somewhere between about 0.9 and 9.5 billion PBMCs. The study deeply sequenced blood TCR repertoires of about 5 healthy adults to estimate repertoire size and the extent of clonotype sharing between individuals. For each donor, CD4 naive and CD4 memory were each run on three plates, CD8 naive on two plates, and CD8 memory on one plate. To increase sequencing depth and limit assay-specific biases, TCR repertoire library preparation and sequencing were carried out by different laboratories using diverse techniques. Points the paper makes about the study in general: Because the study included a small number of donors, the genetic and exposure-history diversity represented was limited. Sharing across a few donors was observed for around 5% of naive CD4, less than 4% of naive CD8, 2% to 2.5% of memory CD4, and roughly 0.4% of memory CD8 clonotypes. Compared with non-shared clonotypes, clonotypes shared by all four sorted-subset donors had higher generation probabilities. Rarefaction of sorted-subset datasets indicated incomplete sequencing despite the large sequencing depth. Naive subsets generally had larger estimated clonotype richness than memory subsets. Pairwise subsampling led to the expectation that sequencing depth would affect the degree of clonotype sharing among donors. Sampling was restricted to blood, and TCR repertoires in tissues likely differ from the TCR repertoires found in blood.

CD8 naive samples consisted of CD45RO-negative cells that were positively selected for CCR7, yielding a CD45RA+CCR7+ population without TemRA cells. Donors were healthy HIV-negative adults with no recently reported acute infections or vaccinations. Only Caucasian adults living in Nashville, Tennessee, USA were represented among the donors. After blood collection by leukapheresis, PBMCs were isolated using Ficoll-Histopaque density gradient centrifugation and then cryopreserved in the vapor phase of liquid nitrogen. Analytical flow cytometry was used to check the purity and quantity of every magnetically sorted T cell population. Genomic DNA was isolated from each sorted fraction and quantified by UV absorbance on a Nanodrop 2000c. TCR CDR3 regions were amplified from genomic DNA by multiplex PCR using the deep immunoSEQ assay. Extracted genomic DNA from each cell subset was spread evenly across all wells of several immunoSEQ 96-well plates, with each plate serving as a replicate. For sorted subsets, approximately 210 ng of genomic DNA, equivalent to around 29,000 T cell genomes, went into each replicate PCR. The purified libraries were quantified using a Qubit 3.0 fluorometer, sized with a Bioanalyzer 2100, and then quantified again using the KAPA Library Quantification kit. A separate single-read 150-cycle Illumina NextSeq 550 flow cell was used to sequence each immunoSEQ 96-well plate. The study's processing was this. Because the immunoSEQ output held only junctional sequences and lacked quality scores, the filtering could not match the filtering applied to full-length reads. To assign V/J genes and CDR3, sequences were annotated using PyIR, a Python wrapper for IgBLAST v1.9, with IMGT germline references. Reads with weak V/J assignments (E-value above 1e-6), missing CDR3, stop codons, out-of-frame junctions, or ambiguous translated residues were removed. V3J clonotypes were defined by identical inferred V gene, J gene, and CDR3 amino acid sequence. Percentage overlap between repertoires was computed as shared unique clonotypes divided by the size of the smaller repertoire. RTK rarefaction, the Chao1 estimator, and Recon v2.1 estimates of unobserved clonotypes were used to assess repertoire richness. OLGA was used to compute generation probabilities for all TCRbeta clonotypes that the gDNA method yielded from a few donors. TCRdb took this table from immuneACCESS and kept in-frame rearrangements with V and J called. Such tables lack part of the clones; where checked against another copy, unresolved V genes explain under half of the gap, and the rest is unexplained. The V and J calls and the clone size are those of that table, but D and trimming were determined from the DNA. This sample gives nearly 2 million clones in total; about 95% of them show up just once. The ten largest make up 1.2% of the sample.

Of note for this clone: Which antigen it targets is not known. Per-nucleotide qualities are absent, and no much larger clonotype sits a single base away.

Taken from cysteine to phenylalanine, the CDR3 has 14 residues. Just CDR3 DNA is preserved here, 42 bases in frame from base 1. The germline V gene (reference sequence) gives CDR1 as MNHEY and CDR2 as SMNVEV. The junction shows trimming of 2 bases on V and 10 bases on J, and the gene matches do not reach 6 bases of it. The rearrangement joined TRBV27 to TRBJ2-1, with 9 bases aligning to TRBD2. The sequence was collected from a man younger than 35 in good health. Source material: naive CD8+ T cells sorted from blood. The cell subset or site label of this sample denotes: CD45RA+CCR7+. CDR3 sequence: CASSLRIAGAEQFF. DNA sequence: TGTGCCAGCAGTTTACGAATAGCGGGGGCCGAGCAGTTCTTC.